The entry below describes one TCR beta chain. Its antigen is not known. This sample is part of a study of cytomegalovirus exposure and HLA in healthy donors. Study summary: Samples from HLA-typed donors yielded about 85 million unique TCRs in an early data release.

The PCR employed 60 Vbeta primers together with 13 Jbeta primers. The protocol was immunoSEQ multiplex PCR, while the TCRdb copy is restricted to in-frame clones and leaves out a portion. The profile shows around 180,000 clones, less than 85% of them singletons. Nominal health characterized the donors when sampled, though unrecorded immune exposures were likely. Germline V gene lookup returns CDR1 SGHRS and CDR2 YFSETQ. Trimming stripped 4 bases from V and 5 bases from J, with 13 bases between. The CDR3 extends over 14 amino acids. General study points: It was only CMV serostatus that was available as immune exposure information.

The material sequenced was PBMCs. The V and J genes are TRBV5-1 and TRBJ2-1; possible D gene TRBD1, 6 bases. The source is a man aged 35 to 55 in good health and CMV-seronegative. Written as DNA, the CDR3 is TGCGCCAGCAGCAGCCAGGGGATCCACAATGAGCAGTTCTTC. Translation: CASSSQGIHNEQFF.